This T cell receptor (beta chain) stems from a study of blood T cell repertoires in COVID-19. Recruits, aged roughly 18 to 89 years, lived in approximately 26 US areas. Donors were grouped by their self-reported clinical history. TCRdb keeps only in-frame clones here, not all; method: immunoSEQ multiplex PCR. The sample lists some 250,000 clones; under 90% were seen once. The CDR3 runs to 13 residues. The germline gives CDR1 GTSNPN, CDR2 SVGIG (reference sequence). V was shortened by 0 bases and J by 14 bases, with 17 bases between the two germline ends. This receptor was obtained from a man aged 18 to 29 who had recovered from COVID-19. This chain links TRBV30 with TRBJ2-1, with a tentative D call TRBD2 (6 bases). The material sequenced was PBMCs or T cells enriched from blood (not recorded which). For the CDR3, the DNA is TGTGCCTGGAGTGTAATCGGGGGAGAATGGAAGTTCTTC. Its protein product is CAWSVIGGEWKFF. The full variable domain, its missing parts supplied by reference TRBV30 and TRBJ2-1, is SQTIHQWPATLVQPVGSPLSLECTVEGTSNPNLYWYRQAAGRGLQLLFYSVGIGQISSEVPQNLSASRPQDRQFILSSKKLLLSDSGFYLCAWSVIGGEWKFFGPGTRLTVL.